Below, 20 T cell receptor beta chains from the same sample are listed, as sequenced in a study of control samples from healthy donors and cancer patients. Using immunoSEQ multiplex PCR, the repertoire was profiled, and TCRdb retains in-frame clones only, with some absent. The sample includes around 120,000 clones, around 88% of them seen just once. Sequenced input: blood. These receptors were taken from a man in his forties in good health.

About this clone itself: The same CDR3 can be traced to other DNA sequences in this sample. The chain carries TRBV29-1 and TRBJ1-1; 10 positions agree with TRBD1. CDR3 length: 13 residues. CDR1 SQVTM and CDR2 ANQGSEA come from the germline V gene. Trimming removed 7 bases from V and 1 base from J; junction bases left unmatched: 3. The CDR3 sequence: CSARQGANTEAFF. The DNA for the CDR3 is TGCAGCGCAAGACAGGGGGCGAACACTGAAGCTTTCTTT. The whole variable domain, filled in from reference TRBV29-1 and TRBJ1-1, reads SAVISQKPSRDICQRGTSLTIQCQVDSQVTMMFWYRQQPGQSLTLIATANQGSEATYESGFVIDKFPISRPNLTFSTLTVSNMSPEDSSIYLCSARQGANTEAFFGQGTRLTVV.

J is TRBJ1-5 and V is TRBV12-5, with D perhaps TRBD1 (5 bases). The CDR3 extends over 13 amino acids. In germline, CDR1 is LGHNT, CDR2 FRNRAP. V was shortened by 7 bases and J by 6 bases, with 13 bases between the two germline ends. CDR3 loop: CASAPGGFQPQHF. The CDR3 DNA reads TGTGCTAGTGCCCCGGGGGGTTTTCAGCCCCAGCATTTT.

Remarks on this clone: A read error may be the cause here, since a much bigger clone is one base away. The chain joins TRBV9 to TRBJ2-1, with D hard to call. CDR3 length: 13 amino acids. Germline CDR1 reads SGDLS; CDR2 reads YYNGEE. Trimming removed 0 bases from V and 6 bases from J, with 7 bases in between. The CDR3 region is CASSVDVANEQFF. The CDR3 nucleotides are TGTGCCAGCAGCGTAGATGTGGCCAATGAGCAGTTCTTC. Based on the CDR3 plus reference TRBV9 and TRBJ2-1, the full variable domain is DSGVTQTPKHLITATGQRVTLRCSPRSGDLSVYWYQQSLDQGLQFLIQYYNGEERAKGNILERFSAQQFPDLHSELNLSSLELGDSALYFCASSVDVANEQFFGPGTRLTVL.

The rearrangement joins TRBV7-9 to TRBJ2-7; no clear D gene. Germline CDR1 reads SEHNR; CDR2 reads FQNEAQ (reference sequence). This CDR3 spans 14 amino acids. Deletions cut 5 bases from V and 5 bases from J, with 16 bases between. CDR3 protein: CASSTQGIQHEQYF. CDR3 in DNA: TGTGCCAGCAGCACCCAAGGGATCCAGCACGAGCAGTACTTC.

The V call is TRBV4-3, the J call TRBJ1-3; TRBD1 agrees at 8 bases. This CDR3 spans 18 amino acids. Germline values: CDR1 LGHNA, CDR2 YSLEER. V dropped 4 bases and J dropped 5; count of bases not matched to a gene: 16. CDR3 sequence (DNA): TGCGCCAGCAGCCTCCGGGAAGGACAGGGCTATACGAGAAACACCATATATTTT. Translating gives CASSLREGQGYTRNTIYF.

This clone is a singleton in its sample. The chain couples TRBV7-2 to TRBJ2-5; D possibly corresponds to TRBD1 (6 bases). The CDR3 covers 18 residues. Germline V gene sequence: CDR1 SGHTA, CDR2 FQGNSA. V was pared by 2 bases and J by 0 bases, with 19 bases between. CDR3 DNA sequence: TGTGCCAGCAGCTTATACCCCCGCACCTCAGGGGACCAAGAGACCCAGTACTTC. Its protein product is CASSLYPRTSGDQETQYF.

V is TRBV18 and J is TRBJ2-2; D is perhaps TRBD1 (5 bases). This CDR3 is built from 15 residues. Germline V CDR1 and CDR2: KGHSH, LQKENI. V was trimmed by 4 bases and J by 4 bases, leaving 13 bases between them. The CDR3 is CASSQDSQPTGELFF. CDR3 DNA sequence: TGTGCCAGCTCACAAGACAGCCAACCCACCGGGGAGCTGTTTTTT.

The CDR3 sequence is CASSVSSGANVLTF. In nucleotides, the CDR3 is TGCGCCAGCAGTGTTTCCTCTGGGGCCAACGTCCTGACTTTC. The chain has TRBV10-1 and TRBJ2-6, with no clear D. The CDR3 is 14 residues long. Trimming cost V 4 bases and J 0 bases, with 4 bases left between them. In germline, CDR1 is WNHNN, CDR2 SYGVQD (reference sequence).

The V gene is TRBV30, the J gene TRBJ1-5; D is undetermined. The germline CDR1 and CDR2 sequences are GTSNPN and SVGIG (reference sequence). V was cut by 6 bases and J by 7 bases, with 16 bases left in between. This CDR3 region has 13 residues. CDR3 in DNA: TGTGCCTGCCTAGCGGCCCAAGGACAGCCCCAGCATTTT. Residues: CACLAAQGQPQHF.

The chain links TRBV7-3 to TRBJ2-5; D tentatively fits TRBD1 or TRBD2 (5 bases each). The CDR3 consists of 15 residues. V was cut by 2 bases and J by 5 bases, with 15 bases left in between. CDR1 is SGHTA, CDR2 FQGTGA, per germline. CDR3 in DNA: TGTGCCAGCAGCTTAGCCCATGGGGGTTGGGAGACCCAGTACTTC. This gives the protein CASSLAHGGWETQYF.

The chain is built from TRBV6-4 and TRBJ2-3; D tentatively reads TRBD1 or TRBD2 (6 bases each). This CDR3 is 16 amino acids long. V gave up 0 bases and J gave up 2 bases, with 12 bases separating them. The germline CDR1 and CDR2 sequences are MRHNA and SNTAGT. The CDR3 loop reads CASSDSKGGHTDTQYF. CDR3 coding DNA: TGTGCCAGCAGTGACTCGAAGGGGGGCCACACAGATACGCAGTATTTT.

CDR3 coding DNA: TGTGCCAGCAGTTACAGCCAGGGGAGGAGCCTTGAAAAACTGTTTTTT. This gives the protein CASSYSQGRSLEKLFF. J is TRBJ1-4 and V is TRBV6-5, with D possibly being TRBD1 (6 bases). Looked up from germline, CDR1 is MNHEY and CDR2 is SVGAGI. This CDR3 region has 16 residues. Between the trimmed V and J ends, which lost 2 bases and 7 bases, there was a span of 17 bases.

The rearrangement joins TRBV19 to TRBJ2-3, with D uncertain. CDR3 length: 14 amino acids. Between the trimmed V and J ends, which lost 7 bases and 0 bases, there was a span of 11 bases. The germline CDR1 and CDR2 sequences are LNHDA and SQIVND (reference sequence). The CDR3 DNA reads as TGTGCCAGTAAGGGTCTCGTTAGCACAGATACGCAGTATTTT. Its protein is CASKGLVSTDTQYF. The full variable domain, completed using reference TRBV19 and TRBJ2-3, is DGGITQSPKYLFRKEGQNVTLSCEQNLNHDAMYWYRQDPGQGLRLIYYSQIVNDFQKGDIAEGYSVSREKKESFPLTVTSAQKNPTAFYLCASKGLVSTDTQYFGPGTRLTVL.

The chain is built from TRBV7-2 and TRBJ2-1; D gene uncertain. CDR1 SGHTA and CDR2 FQGNSA come from the germline V gene. This CDR3 spans 14 amino acids. V lost 0 bases, J lost 5 bases, and 8 bases lay in between. The CDR3 DNA sequence: TGTGCCAGCAGCTTAGCTCACGGAAACAATGAGCAGTTCTTC. It translates to CASSLAHGNNEQFF.

The chain is built from TRBV16 and TRBJ1-1, with D possibly being TRBD1 (5 bases). Germline-derived CDR1 and CDR2 are KGHSY and FQNENV. The V end lost 4 bases, the J end lost 4 bases, and 10 bases lay between the germline ends. There are 13 residues in the CDR3. The CDR3 is CASSLDTSTEAFF. As DNA, the CDR3 is TGTGCCAGCAGCCTGGACACGTCCACTGAAGCTTTCTTT.

V is TRBV3-1 (or the pseudogene TRBV3-2) and J is TRBJ2-1; TRBD2 agrees at 7 bases. CDR3 length equals 15 residues. The V segment lost 4 bases and the J segment 8 bases; nucleotides outside the gene matches: 11. Germline loops: CDR1 LGHDT, CDR2 YNNKEL (reference sequence). The CDR3 DNA is TGTGCCAGCAGCCTGACTAGCCATGGACGGGATGAGCAGTTCTTC. Protein product: CASSLTSHGRDEQFF.

As regards this clone: The junction differs from germline at one of its ends, possibly a read error. This rearrangement joins TRBV27 to TRBJ2-7; possibly TRBD1 or TRBD2 for D (5 bases each). The length of the CDR3 is 15 residues. Germline-derived CDR1 and CDR2 are MNHEY and SMNVEV (reference sequence). CDR3 sequence reads: CAGSFSGTSLDEQYF. CDR3 sequence (DNA): TGTGCCGGCAGTTTTTCCGGGACGTCACTGGACGAGCAGTACTTC.

CDR3 residues: CASSFSGGILHYEQYF. The DNA for the CDR3 is TGTGCCAGCAGTTTTAGCGGGGGGATACTGCACTACGAGCAGTACTTC. The genes are TRBV6-6 and TRBJ2-7; 10 positions match TRBD2. This CDR3 is built from 16 residues. Trimming took 4 bases from V and 3 from J; bases not matched to a gene: 9. From germline, CDR1 is MNHNY and CDR2 SVGAGI (reference sequence).

The chain couples TRBV5-4 to TRBJ2-3; D might be TRBD1 (6 bases). Germline V lookup: CDR1 SGHNT, CDR2 YYREEE (reference sequence). V was pared by 0 bases and J by 4 bases, with 9 bases between. The CDR3 runs to 14 residues. The CDR3 sequence is CASSLGGRSDTQYF. The CDR3 DNA follows: TGTGCCAGCAGCTTGGGGGGGCGCTCAGATACGCAGTATTTT.

CDR3 sequence reads: CATSDTSGTGGDYGYTF. Written as DNA, the CDR3 is TGTGCCACCAGTGATACCTCCGGGACAGGGGGAGACTATGGCTACACCTTC. The chain uses TRBV24-1 and TRBJ1-2; TRBD1 aligns across 11 bases. The junction had 8 bases not matched to a gene; V was cut back by 3 bases and J by 3 bases. Looked up from germline, CDR1 is KGHDR and CDR2 is SFDVKD. This CDR3 comprises 17 residues.